One TCR beta chain is described in this entry. Its antigen remains unknown. The record originates from a study of blood T cells in healthy people across ages. Notes on the study in general: TCR beta diversity per million T cells fell roughly linearly with age. Not knowing donor CMV status may have confounded expanded clonotype changes.

It was with a sample-barcoded 5' primer and a J-beta primer mix that a second PCR of roughly 7 to 12 cycles was run. One entry per CDR3 protein, called by TCRdb with MiXCR from the 5' RACE reads. The table records about 580,000 distinct CDR3 sequences, 40% to 50% of them present only once. This TCR came from a man older than 75 in good health. Sequenced: blood.

CDR3 loop: CASSLQSEPSYNEQFF. DNA of the CDR3: TGCGCCAGCAGCTTGCAGAGCGAACCCTCCTACAATGAGCAGTTCTTC. The chain has TRBV5-1 and TRBJ2-1, with D unresolved. CDR1 is SGHRS, CDR2 YFSETQ, per germline. The ends were cut back, 1 base at V and 0 bases at J, with 11 bases in the middle. The CDR3 has 16 residues.